This is a list of T cell receptor beta chains from one sample in a study of blood T cells in healthy people across ages. TCRdb re-called the 5' RACE reads through MiXCR, storing one row per CDR3 protein. The repertoire holds about 780,000 distinct CDR3 sequences, 35% to 60% seen once, with around 18% in the top ten. The material sequenced was blood. The source of these receptors is a man older than 75 in good health. CDR3s include the opening cysteine and the closing phenylalanine or tryptophan. Each record gives: D gene, V gene, J gene, clone size, CDR3 DNA, CDR3 protein. D genes are given only for firm matches. The listing skips clone size in some rows; elsewhere it reads once, few, many or a size class.

TRBD1	TRBV3-1	TRBJ2-7	NA	TGTGTCAGCAGCCGGGACAGGGTAGCCGAGCAGTACTTC	CVSSRDRVAEQYF
NA	TRBV27	TRBJ2-7	NA	TGTGCCAGCAGTTCCGAACTTGACGAGCAGTACTTC	CASSSELDEQYF
TRBD1	TRBV29-1	TRBJ1-2	NA	TGCAGCGTCCGGGACAGTGGGCACGGCTACACCTTC	CSVRDSGHGYTF
TRBD2	TRBV20-1	TRBJ2-1	few	TGCAGTGTTGCGCTGACCCTAGCGGGAGGGCCGGGTGAGCAGTTCTTC	CSVALTLAGGPGEQFF
TRBD1	TRBV20-1	TRBJ2-3	NA	TGCAGTGCTACCGGGACAGGGTACACAGATACGCAGTATTTT	CSATGTGYTDTQYF
NA	TRBV20-1	TRBJ2-1	many	TGCAGTGCTGTTCCGGAACGTGAGCAGTTCTTC	CSAVPEREQFF
TRBD2	TRBV7-9	TRBJ2-1	NA	TGTGCCAGCAGCGCTCGACTAGCGGCCAACAATGAGCAGTTCTTC	CASSARLAANNEQFF
TRBD2	TRBV7-2	TRBJ2-1	NA	TGTGCCAGCAGCCTAACCTCCGGGACTAGCGGCGGGAATGAGCAGTTCTTC	CASSLTSGTSGGNEQFF
TRBD1	TRBV12-3/TRBV12-4	TRBJ2-3	NA	TGTGCCAGCAGTCACGAAAGGGACAGGGGGCGGTCAAATACGCAGTATTTT	CASSHERDRGRSNTQYF
TRBD2	TRBV5-1	TRBJ2-7	NA	TGCGCCAGCAGCCATGACCTGGGAGGGCCCGGTGAGCAGTACTTC	CASSHDLGGPGEQYF
NA	TRBV24-1	TRBJ2-7	NA	TGTGCCACCAGTGCGGGCCTAGGGGACGAGCAGTACTTC	CATSAGLGDEQYF
NA	TRBV27	TRBJ1-5	few	TGTGCCAGCAGTTTTCGGGGGGCGACTGATCAGCCCCAGCATTTT	CASSFRGATDQPQHF
TRBD1	TRBV3-1	TRBJ2-6	once	TGTGCCAGCAGCCAGACAGGGGAAGGGGCCAACGTCCTGACTTTC	CASSQTGEGANVLTF
TRBD2	TRBV29-1	TRBJ2-7	NA	TGCAGCGTTGAGCAGCGGGGGGCCTACGAGCAGTACTTC	CSVEQRGAYEQYF
NA	TRBV27	TRBJ2-5	NA	TGTGCCAGCAGTCCCTCAGTAGCGGTACAAGAGACCCAGTACTTC	CASSPSVAVQETQYF
NA	TRBV28	TRBJ2-3	NA	TGTGCCAGCAGCATGGTAGTCGCGGATACGCAGTATTTT	CASSMVVADTQYF
NA	TRBV3-1	TRBJ2-3	many	TGTGCCAGCAGCCCGGGTTCTAGCGGCACAGATACGCAGTATTTT	CASSPGSSGTDTQYF
TRBD1	TRBV27	TRBJ1-1	NA	TGTGCCAGCAGCCGGGACAGCCCGAACACTGAAGCTTTCTTT	CASSRDSPNTEAFF
NA	TRBV20-1	TRBJ2-7	few	TGCAGCGCCCCGCGGTTGGGCGTCGAGCAGTACTTC	CSAPRLGVEQYF
NA	TRBV28	TRBJ2-7	NA	TGTGCCAGCAGTTTATCCGGGCTAGCAGCGTCCTACAATGAGCAGTACTTC	CASSLSGLAASYNEQYF
NA	TRBV20-1	TRBJ2-3	NA	TGCAGTGCTCCCCTCGACTTTACAGATACGCAGTATTTT	CSAPLDFTDTQYF
TRBD1	TRBV6-5	TRBJ2-3	NA	TGTGCCAGCAGCTCGACAGGGATTGACACGCAGTATTTT	CASSSTGIDTQYF
TRBD1	TRBV28	TRBJ2-6	NA	TGTGCCAGCAGGGACAGGGTAGCGGGGGCCAACGTCCTGACTTTC	CASRDRVAGANVLTF
NA	TRBV6-6	TRBJ2-1	many	TGTGCCAGCAGTTGGACCGGCGATGAGCAGTTCTTC	CASSWTGDEQFF
NA	TRBV2	TRBJ2-6	NA	TGTGCCAGTCAGGGTGGTGGGGCCAACGTCCTGACTTTC	CASQGGGANVLTF
NA	TRBV28	TRBJ1-4	NA	TGTGCCAGCAGTTTAGGGGGGGATGCTAGTGAAAAACTGTTTTTT	CASSLGGDASEKLFF
NA	TRBV28	TRBJ2-1	few	TGTGCCAGCAGTGGGGGTGGCGCAAACATCAATGAGCAGTTCTTC	CASSGGGANINEQFF
NA	TRBV5-1	TRBJ1-4	few	TGTGCCAGCAGCTTAGGAGGGGGGACTAATGAAAAACTGTTTTTT	CASSLGGGTNEKLFF
TRBD1	TRBV2	TRBJ2-7	NA	TGTGCCAGCAGTGGGAGACAGGGACCCTACGAGCAGTACTTC	CASSGRQGPYEQYF
NA	TRBV20-1	TRBJ1-6	few	TGCAGTGCTAGAGATGCGGAGGGTTCGACTTCACCCCTCCACTTT	CSARDAEGSTSPLHF
NA	TRBV29-1	TRBJ2-7	NA	TGCAGCGTCAAAGGCGGGACGGAGGATTTAGGGATCTACGAGCAGTACTTC	CSVKGGTEDLGIYEQYF
TRBD2	TRBV7-2	TRBJ2-4	few	TGTGCCAGCAGCTTAGCGGGCGGGAGAGCCAAAAACATTCAGTACTTC	CASSLAGGRAKNIQYF
TRBD2	TRBV12-3/TRBV12-4	TRBJ2-5	NA	TGTGCCAGCAGTTCCCGTGGTAGCGGGAGACGCGAGACCCAGTACTTC	CASSSRGSGRRETQYF
NA	TRBV9	TRBJ2-7	few	TGTGCCAGCAGCGGCTACCCTGATCTGGAGCAGTACTTC	CASSGYPDLEQYF
TRBD2	TRBV13	TRBJ2-1	few	TGTGCCAGCAGCTTAAAGTTCGCTAGCGGGGGACCTGGGGATGTGCAGTTCTTC	CASSLKFASGGPGDVQFF
NA	TRBV6-2/TRBV6-3	TRBJ2-1	many	TGTGCCAGCAGTACAAGAGTCGGGCACAATGAGCAGTTCTTC	CASSTRVGHNEQFF
TRBD1	TRBV11-2	TRBJ1-1	NA	TGTGCCAGCAGCCCGGGACCAGGGGGCACTGAAGCTTTCTTT	CASSPGPGGTEAFF
NA	TRBV7-2	TRBJ2-7	NA	TGTGCCAGCAGCTTAGAGCCGGGAGCTTTGGGAGAGCAGTACTTC	CASSLEPGALGEQYF
TRBD2	TRBV20-1	TRBJ2-5	NA	TGCAGTGGGGCCAGCGGGAACCAAGAGACCCAGTACTTC	CSGASGNQETQYF
TRBD2	TRBV20-1	TRBJ2-1	NA	TGCAGTGCTAGAAATAGCGGGAGTTCTTACAATGAGCAGTTCTTC	CSARNSGSSYNEQFF
TRBD1	TRBV20-1	TRBJ2-5	NA	TGCAGTGCTTTCCGGGACAGGTGGACCCAGTACTTC	CSAFRDRWTQYF
NA	TRBV12-3/TRBV12-4	TRBJ2-2	NA	TGTGCCAGCAGTCCAAACCTGCCCGGGACGAACACCGGGGAGCTGTTTTTT	CASSPNLPGTNTGELFF
TRBD2	TRBV7-2	TRBJ2-2	NA	TGTGCCAGCAGCTTACTAGCGGGAGAGGCTGGGGAGCTGTTTTTT	CASSLLAGEAGELFF
TRBD1	TRBV24-1	TRBJ2-7	few	TGTGCCACCAGTGATGCACCGGGACAGGGGGCCGCCTACGAGCAGTACTTC	CATSDAPGQGAAYEQYF
TRBD1	TRBV4-2	TRBJ1-1	NA	TGTGCCAGCAGCCAGTTGGGACAGCTCAGACTCGAAGCTTTCTTT	CASSQLGQLRLEAFF
TRBD1	TRBV30	TRBJ2-7	once	TGTGCCGGGACAGGGGTACCTCCCGAGCAGTACTTC	CAGTGVPPEQYF
NA	TRBV20-1	TRBJ2-3	many	TGCAGTGCTAGAGGGGCCCTTACAACAGGCCCAGATACGCAGTATTTT	CSARGALTTGPDTQYF
NA	TRBV27	TRBJ1-2	NA	TGTGCCAGCACCCCGAGGGGTGCCGCTAACTATGGCTACACCTTC	CASTPRGAANYGYTF
NA	TRBV27	TRBJ2-3	NA	TGTGCCAGCAGCCTCGTAGCGGAGACTGCAGATACGCAGTATTTT	CASSLVAETADTQYF
NA	TRBV7-8	TRBJ2-6	NA	TGTGCCAGCCAAGGGAGTCCCTCCTCTGGGGCCAACGTCCTGACTTTC	CASQGSPSSGANVLTF
NA	TRBV7-9	TRBJ2-7	many	TGTGCCAGCAGCTCTCCGGGAGCGACCCGCGGGTCCTACGAGCAGTACTTC	CASSSPGATRGSYEQYF
NA	TRBV9	TRBJ2-3	few	TGTGCCAGCAGCGCCCTACCGGACTTCCCACCCACAGATACGCAGTATTTT	CASSALPDFPPTDTQYF
NA	TRBV20-1	TRBJ2-7	NA	TGCAGTGCTAGAGATCTGTTGTCGGCGGGGGCCTCCTACGAGCAGTACTTC	CSARDLLSAGASYEQYF